This is a list of T cell receptor beta chains from one sample in a study of CD8 T cells in ankylosing spondylitis. TCRdb reprocessed the 5' RACE reads with MiXCR, giving one entry per CDR3 protein. The sample lists about 210,000 distinct CDR3 sequences, 7% to 8% occurring once. Sequencing used blood, either unsorted or a sorted T cell fraction (not recorded which). These receptors all come from a male donor with ankylosing spondylitis. Both conserved end residues are part of each CDR3. D genes are given only for firm matches. The size of a clone is reported for some rows only, either as once, few or many, or as a class for expanded clones.

D | size | J | V | DNA | CDR3
NA | many | TRBJ2-3 | TRBV12-3/TRBV12-4 | TGTGCCAGCAGTTCTGGGATACGGGATACGCAGTATTTT | CASSSGIRDTQYF
NA | many | TRBJ2-7 | TRBV27 | TGTGCCAGCAGTTTAAGCCCAGATTTCTCCTACGAGCAGTACTTC | CASSLSPDFSYEQYF
NA | many | TRBJ2-3 | TRBV20-1 | TGCAGTGCTACCACAGATACGCAGTATTTT | CSATTDTQYF
NA | few | TRBJ2-6 | TRBV7-6 | TGTGCCAGCCGGGGCAGGATTAACTCTGGGGCCAACGTCCTGACTTTC | CASRGRINSGANVLTF
NA | many | TRBJ2-1 | TRBV4-3 | TGCGCCAGCAGCCCCCGGGCGGGGCTAGCGGAGCAGTTCTTC | CASSPRAGLAEQFF
NA | many | TRBJ1-5 | TRBV7-2 | TGTGCCAGCAGCCCGAGGGGAGGGAGCAATCAGCCCCAGCATTTT | CASSPRGGSNQPQHF
NA | many | TRBJ1-2 | TRBV12-3/TRBV12-4 | TGTGCCAGCAGTTTAACAGCCCTGTTCTTTAACTATGGCTACACCTTC | CASSLTALFFNYGYTF
NA | many | TRBJ2-7 | TRBV7-9 | TGTGCCAGCAGTCAGAGAGTCCGAGAGCAGTACTTC | CASSQRVREQYF
NA | NA | TRBJ2-2 | TRBV6-1 | TGTGCCAGCAATTTGTACGGCCGGCAGGGTATGGCCGGGGAGCTGTTTTTT | CASNLYGRQGMAGELFF
NA | NA | TRBJ2-2 | TRBV3-1 | TGTGCCAGCAGCCAAGAAATTGCCAGGGCGTTTAACACCGGGGAGCTGTTTTTT | CASSQEIARAFNTGELFF
NA | few | TRBJ1-1 | TRBV5-1 | TGCGCCAGCAGCTTGAGGGGGAAGGACACTGAAGCTTTCTTT | CASSLRGKDTEAFF
TRBD1 | NA | TRBJ2-7 | TRBV6-1 | TGTGCCAGCACCTGGGACAGCACCTCGGGGGAGCAGTACTTC | CASTWDSTSGEQYF
TRBD1 | NA | TRBJ2-7 | TRBV4-2 | TGTGCCAGCAGCCACGCTGACAGGGGGCCCTACGAGCAGTACTTC | CASSHADRGPYEQYF
NA | NA | TRBJ2-6 | TRBV28 | TGTGCCAGCAGTGAGGGCCCCCAGGGGATAAACTCTGGGGCCAACGTCCTGACTTTC | CASSEGPQGINSGANVLTF
NA | few | TRBJ1-2 | TRBV4-3 | TGCGCCAGCTCAACGGGCTACTATGGCTACACCTTC | CASSTGYYGYTF
TRBD2 | many | TRBJ2-5 | TRBV20-1 | TGCAGTGCTATAGAACTAGCGGAAGAGACCCAGTACTTC | CSAIELAEETQYF
NA | many | TRBJ1-1 | TRBV4-2 | TGTGCCAACAGCCAAGATATGGGGGTTGGGAACACTGAAGCTTTCTTT | CANSQDMGVGNTEAFF
TRBD2 | many | TRBJ2-2 | TRBV10-1 | TGCGCCAGCAGTGGGACTAGCGGGATTACCGGGGAGCTGTTTTTT | CASSGTSGITGELFF
NA | few | TRBJ1-1 | TRBV9 | TGTGCCAGCAGCGACGGGAGTCCCCCCACTGAAGCTTTCTTT | CASSDGSPPTEAFF
NA | many | TRBJ2-1 | TRBV20-1 | TGCAGTGCTAGGCCCCCCGAACCAAGCTCCTACAATGAGCAGTTCTTC | CSARPPEPSSYNEQFF
NA | few | TRBJ2-1 | TRBV19 | TGTGCCAGTAGTATAGTTTCGGGCAATGAGCAGTTCTTC | CASSIVSGNEQFF
NA | many | TRBJ2-7 | TRBV7-9 | TGTGCCAGCAGCAACGCCGGGAGAAAGTACGAGCAGTACTTC | CASSNAGRKYEQYF
NA | many | TRBJ1-1 | TRBV7-2 | TGTGCCAGCAGCTTAAACGGCCAAGGGTACACTGAAGCTTTCTTT | CASSLNGQGYTEAFF
TRBD2 | many | TRBJ2-5 | TRBV4-1 | TGCGCCAGCAGCCCCTGGGAGGCAGCGGGGCTCCAAGAGACCCAGTACTTC | CASSPWEAAGLQETQYF
NA | NA | TRBJ2-7 | TRBV19 | TGTGCCAGTAGTACCTCGCTAACCTACGAGCAGTACTTC | CASSTSLTYEQYF
TRBD1 | NA | TRBJ2-7 | TRBV20-1 | TGCAGTGTTCTGGGACAGGCGTCCTACGAGCAGTACTTC | CSVLGQASYEQYF
TRBD1 | few | TRBJ2-7 | TRBV29-1 | TGCAGCGTTAGACAGGGGGACTACGAGCAGTACTTC | CSVRQGDYEQYF
NA | many | TRBJ2-3 | TRBV7-2 | TGTGCCAGCAGCTTACACCCAGCGGCTCTCTTTACAGATACGCAGTATTTT | CASSLHPAALFTDTQYF
NA | many | TRBJ2-4 | TRBV7-9 | TGTGCCAGCAGCTTAGTACCCTCGCTCTATAAAAACATTCAGTACTTC | CASSLVPSLYKNIQYF
NA | many | TRBJ2-7 | TRBV10-2 | TGCGCCAGCAAGGAAGGAGCGCCAACCTACGAGCAGTACTTC | CASKEGAPTYEQYF
NA | few | TRBJ1-1 | TRBV4-2 | TGTGCCAGCAGCCAAGATATTTCAGGGACGAACACTGAAGCTTTCTTT | CASSQDISGTNTEAFF
NA | many | TRBJ2-2 | TRBV29-1 | TGCAGCGTTGGGTCGGAGGTCGGGGAGCTGTTTTTT | CSVGSEVGELFF
NA | many | TRBJ1-1 | TRBV4-2 | TGTGCCAGCAGCCAAGTATCGAGTGAAGCTTTCTTT | CASSQVSSEAFF
NA | NA | TRBJ1-2 | TRBV27 | TGTGCCAGCAGTATCACGCAGACAAACGCGCCCTATGGCTACACCTTC | CASSITQTNAPYGYTF
NA | many | TRBJ2-4 | TRBV6-1 | TGTGCCAGCAGCCCAGGGGTGACAATTGCCAAAAACATTCAGTACTTC | CASSPGVTIAKNIQYF
NA | few | TRBJ2-7 | TRBV15 | TGTGCCACCAGCAGCGTTTTCCCCCCGGGCTACGAGCAGTACTTC | CATSSVFPPGYEQYF
NA | NA | TRBJ2-1 | TRBV28 | TGTGCCAGCAGTTTATATCGGGGCGCGAAGCTTAGCTCCTACAATGAGCAGTTCTTC | CASSLYRGAKLSSYNEQFF
TRBD2 | many | TRBJ2-1 | TRBV27 | TGTGCCAGCAGTTTAATGGGCGGGGGGAGGAGGGAGCAGTTCTTC | CASSLMGGGRREQFF
NA | many | TRBJ2-7 | TRBV4-3 | TGCGCCAGCAGCCAAGTACTCGGGGGCTCCTACGAGCAGTACTTC | CASSQVLGGSYEQYF